Listed below are T cell receptor beta chains from one sample, sequenced in a study of metastatic and nonmetastatic thyroid tumors. TCRdb re-called clones via MiXCR from the PCR reads. The table includes around 64,000 clones, about 4% detected once. Specimen: blood. The receptors were sampled from a female donor with papillary thyroid cancer or a benign thyroid nodule (not recorded which). Some clones in this sample may be carry-over from other donors' samples. Each CDR3 is given with its conserved first and last residue. The D gene is left open where the match is weak. Size values are once, few and many counts, or a class for expanded clones, and some rows have none.

clone size	J gene	V gene	D gene	CDR3 DNA	CDR3 protein
NA	TRBJ1-2	TRBV6-5	NA	TGTGCCAGCATTTACACCGCGGCCGCGGAAGGAGGCTACACCTTC	CASIYTAAAEGGYTF
few	TRBJ2-2	TRBV3-1	NA	TGTGCCAGCCGGGAGGCAGGGGCCTCGAACACCGGGGAGCTGTTTTTT	CASREAGASNTGELFF
few	TRBJ1-3	TRBV19	NA	TGTGCCAGTATTTTGGACAGAACTGGAAACACCATATATTTT	CASILDRTGNTIYF
few	TRBJ1-1	TRBV27	NA	TGTGCCAGCAGTGGAGGATGGACGGACACTGAAGCTTTCTTT	CASSGGWTDTEAFF
many	TRBJ2-7	TRBV18	NA	TGTGCCAGCTCACCATCAGCGGGCTCCTACGAGCAGTACTTC	CASSPSAGSYEQYF
many	TRBJ1-3	TRBV11-3	NA	TGTGCCAGCAGCTTTCTAGGAACGAAGAGCTCTGGAAACACCATATATTTT	CASSFLGTKSSGNTIYF
many	TRBJ2-4	TRBV2	TRBD1	TGTGCCAGCAGTGGGGACAGGGTGGGCGGGATGGCCAAAAACATTCAGTACTTC	CASSGDRVGGMAKNIQYF
few	TRBJ2-7	TRBV18	TRBD2	TGTGCCAGCTCACCCTTTGCCAGCGGGATTTACGAGCAGTACTTC	CASSPFASGIYEQYF
many	TRBJ1-3	TRBV7-8	NA	TGTGCCAGCAGCTTAGACGGTTTCTTGAACACCATATATTTT	CASSLDGFLNTIYF
many	TRBJ1-4	TRBV19	NA	TGTGCCAGTAGTGTCCGGACAGTGGAGGAAAAACTGTCTTTT	CASSVRTVEEKLSF
few	TRBJ1-1	TRBV6-1	NA	TGTGCCAGCAGTATCGCCGACAATGGGGGAATCGCTTTCTTT	CASSIADNGGIAFF
few	TRBJ2-7	TRBV20-1	TRBD1	TGCAGTGCTTTGGACAGGTCGGAGGTCGAGCAGTACTTC	CSALDRSEVEQYF
many	TRBJ1-6	TRBV9	TRBD1	TGTGCCAGCAGCGTACAGGGGGCAGGATCACCCCTCCACTTT	CASSVQGAGSPLHF
few	TRBJ2-1	TRBV11-2	NA	TGTGCCAGCAGCTTACCTCCCGGGACTGCGGCCCCAAGCTCCTACAATGAGCAGTTCTTC	CASSLPPGTAAPSSYNEQFF
few	TRBJ2-1	TRBV11-2	NA	TGTGCCAGCAGCTTTCTCGGGATAGACAGCAATGAGCAGTTCTTC	CASSFLGIDSNEQFF
few	TRBJ1-2	TRBV7-2	NA	TGTGCCAGCAGCCCGATGTCGGCCTCACTAGGCTACACCTTC	CASSPMSASLGYTF
few	TRBJ2-3	TRBV24-1	TRBD2	TGTGCCACCATTGATTTTACTAGCGGGGCCAACGGGGGCACAGATACGCAGTATTTT	CATIDFTSGANGGTDTQYF
few	TRBJ1-3	TRBV12-3/TRBV12-4	TRBD1	TGTGCCAGCATCTATCCGGTTGCAGGGGGTAACACCATATATTTT	CASIYPVAGGNTIYF
NA	TRBJ2-2	TRBV5-1	NA	TGCGCCAGCAGCGGGCTAACGGGATCCACCGTGGAGCTGTTTTTT	CASSGLTGSTVELFF
medium-sized	TRBJ2-2	TRBV6-5	NA	TGTGCCAGCAGTTACTCGGGAAGCGGGACCGGGGAGCTGTTTTTT	CASSYSGSGTGELFF
many	TRBJ1-2	TRBV20-1	NA	TGCAGTGCTAGGTCTACACAGGGATCCAACTATGGCTACACCTTC	CSARSTQGSNYGYTF
few	TRBJ2-7	TRBV6-1	TRBD1	TGTGCCAGCAGCCGACTCACAGGGGGCGGCGATCATTACTTC	CASSRLTGGGDHYF
medium-sized	TRBJ1-2	TRBV28	NA	TGTGCCAGCAAGGAGGCAGGGAATTATGGCTACACCTTC	CASKEAGNYGYTF
many	TRBJ2-6	TRBV7-3	NA	TGTGCCAGCGCCCGCGGGGCAGGGTCTGGGGCCAACGTCCTGACTTTC	CASARGAGSGANVLTF
few	TRBJ2-7	TRBV5-6	NA	TGTGCCAGCAGCTCCACGGACTACGAGCAGTACTTC	CASSSTDYEQYF
many	TRBJ2-2	TRBV4-2	TRBD2	TGTGCCAGCAGCCGAGGGACTAGCGGGGGTAACACCGGGGAGCTGTTTTTT	CASSRGTSGGNTGELFF
many	TRBJ1-5	TRBV6-2/TRBV6-3	NA	TGTGCCAGCAGTTACTCGACGGGGGGGAGCAATCAGCCCCAGCATTTT	CASSYSTGGSNQPQHF
many	TRBJ2-7	TRBV20-1	TRBD2	TGCAGTGCTAGAGGGGGTAGCGGGAGTGGCGAGTACTTC	CSARGGSGSGEYF
NA	TRBJ2-1	TRBV3-1	TRBD2	TGTGCCAGCAGCCAAAAGACCCCTACGCTAGCGGGAGTCCTCTACAATGAGCAGTTCTTC	CASSQKTPTLAGVLYNEQFF
many	TRBJ1-1	TRBV4-1	TRBD1	TGCGCCAGCAGCGACGACAGGGGCGCTGAAGCTTTCTTT	CASSDDRGAEAFF
NA	TRBJ2-1	TRBV12-3/TRBV12-4	NA	TGTGCCAGCAGTCGGACAAGGAATGAGAAGTTCTTC	CASSRTRNEKFF
few	TRBJ2-2	TRBV7-9	NA	TGTGCCAGCAGCTTAGCCTTACCCGGGGAGCTGTTTTTT	CASSLALPGELFF
few	TRBJ2-7	TRBV20-1	NA	TGCAGTGCTCTCCTAGCTCCCTGGAGGGAGCAGTACTTC	CSALLAPWREQYF
many	TRBJ1-1	TRBV19	TRBD1	TGTGCCAGTAGAGTCCCGACGCGACAGGGGTCGAAAGCTTTCTTT	CASRVPTRQGSKAFF
many	TRBJ1-1	TRBV20-1	NA	TGCAGTGCTAGTGGCCCCGGAGGACGAGGGGTTGGCACTGAAGCTTTCTTT	CSASGPGGRGVGTEAFF
many	TRBJ1-2	TRBV2	NA	TGTGCCAGCGAGAGAGAGGGGACACTCTCCTATGGCTACACCTTC	CASEREGTLSYGYTF
NA	TRBJ2-4	TRBV6-2/TRBV6-3	NA	TGTGCCAGCAGTTACTCGTCAGTGACCACCATAGCCAAAAACATTCAGTACTTT	CASSYSSVTTIAKNIQYF
few	TRBJ1-2	TRBV27	TRBD1	TGTGCCAGCAGTACTCAAACCGGACAGGGGAACATCTATGGCTACACCTTC	CASSTQTGQGNIYGYTF
many	TRBJ2-1	TRBV30	NA	TGTGCCTGGAGTGTACGACCTTCTAGCGTATCCTACAATGAGCAGTTCTTC	CAWSVRPSSVSYNEQFF
many	TRBJ2-7	TRBV13	TRBD1	TGTGCCAGCAGCCTGACCCGGACAGGGACGACCTACGAGCAATACTTC	CASSLTRTGTTYEQYF
many	TRBJ2-1	TRBV7-8	TRBD2	TGTGCCAGCAGCTTAGCGCGGGCGGGAGGGCCCTCTAAGCAGTTCTTC	CASSLARAGGPSKQFF
NA	TRBJ2-7	TRBV6-4	NA	TGTGCCAGCATCCAGGGACGAGCGGGCTACGAGCAGTACTTC	CASIQGRAGYEQYF
many	TRBJ2-7	TRBV6-1	NA	TGTGCCAGCAGTGAATTCCAGGTAGGCTCCTACGAGCAGTACTTC	CASSEFQVGSYEQYF
NA	TRBJ2-3	TRBV30	NA	TGTGCCTGCCGGCTACTGGCCGGCGGCACAGATACGCAGTATTTT	CACRLLAGGTDTQYF
many	TRBJ2-1	TRBV27	NA	TGTGCCAGCAGTTTAAATCGAGACAATGAGCAGTTCTTC	CASSLNRDNEQFF
many	TRBJ2-2	TRBV9	TRBD2	TGTGCCAGCAGCGTTACGCTAGCGGGTCCCACCGGGGAGCTGTTTTTT	CASSVTLAGPTGELFF
many	TRBJ2-1	TRBV2	NA	TGTGCCAGCAGTGAACACGGGAAAAGCTCCTACAATGAGCAGTTCTTC	CASSEHGKSSYNEQFF
many	TRBJ1-1	TRBV19	NA	TGTGCCAGTAGCAACAGGGTCGGGGACACTGAAGCTTTCTTT	CASSNRVGDTEAFF
many	TRBJ1-3	TRBV5-6	NA	TGTGCCAGCAGTCGAAGGGACGGCGGAGGAAACACCATATATTTT	CASSRRDGGGNTIYF
many	TRBJ2-3	TRBV6-1	NA	TGTGCCAGCAGGGGGGGCACAGATACGCAGTATTTT	CASRGGTDTQYF
many	TRBJ2-7	TRBV27	NA	TGTGCCCCAGGGGGACTGGATGGGGAGCAGTACTTC	CAPGGLDGEQYF
many	TRBJ2-7	TRBV5-1	NA	TGCGCCAGCAGCTTGGCCGGTGGGCAGCCAGCCTACGAGCAGTACTTC	CASSLAGGQPAYEQYF
many	TRBJ2-2	TRBV24-1	NA	TGTGCCACCAGTGATTACCTGGGGGACACCGGGGAGCTGTTTTTT	CATSDYLGDTGELFF
many	TRBJ2-7	TRBV28	NA	TGTGCCAGCAGCGTGGGGGGGCCTTACGAGCAGTACTTC	CASSVGGPYEQYF
many	TRBJ1-3	TRBV6-1	NA	TGTGCCAGCAGCCCTGTCCCATTGCAATTTCCGGGACCGGGAAACACCATATATTTT	CASSPVPLQFPGPGNTIYF
many	TRBJ2-3	TRBV27	TRBD2	TGTGCCAGCAGTTTAGGGACTAGCGGGATCACAGATACGCAGTATTTT	CASSLGTSGITDTQYF
many	TRBJ2-5	TRBV20-1	TRBD2	TGCAGTGCCACCGCGACTAGCGGGGGTCAAGAGACCCAGTACTTC	CSATATSGGQETQYF
many	TRBJ2-5	TRBV24-1	TRBD2	TGTGCCACCAGTGAGGCTAGCGGGAGAGCATCCCAAGGGACCCAGTACTTC	CATSEASGRASQGTQYF
many	TRBJ2-5	TRBV12-3/TRBV12-4	TRBD1	TGTGCCAGCAGGGGACAGGCTAAAGAGACCCAGTACTTC	CASRGQAKETQYF